These 24 T cell receptor beta chains were sequenced from one sample in a study of blood T cell repertoires in COVID-19. Repertoires were generated with immunoSEQ multiplex PCR, while TCRdb's copy carries only in-frame clones and drops some. The table records roughly 76,000 clones, 78% of them present only once. The specimen sequenced was peripheral blood. The receptors originated from a human donor in a cohort sampled during active COVID-19.

This clone has a single count. Mismatch with germline at one junction end may stem from a read error. The same CDR3 arises from other DNA sequences in this sample as well. The chain recombines TRBV2 with TRBJ1-1; TRBD1 is a possible D gene (5 bases). Per the germline V gene, CDR1 is SNHLY and CDR2 is FYNNEI. This CDR3 is built from 13 residues. CDR3 loop: CASSDRVNTEAFF. DNA of the CDR3: TGTGCCAGCAGTGACAGGGTGAATACTGAAGCTTTCTTT.

This clone came up once. As DNA, the CDR3 is TGTGCCAGCAGCCGGGTGAGGGTCGGCTCCTACGAGCAGTACTTC. Protein product: CASSRVRVGSYEQYF. This chain links TRBV5-4 with TRBJ2-7, with D perhaps TRBD2 (5 bases). In germline, CDR1 is SGHNT, CDR2 YYREEE (reference sequence). V was cut by 4 bases and J by 0 bases, with 14 bases left in between. There are 15 residues in the CDR3.

The chain couples TRBV11-3 to TRBJ2-7; TRBD1 agrees at 8 bases. Germline trimming cut 2 bases from V and 7 bases from J; bases unmatched to any gene: 7. Germline loops: CDR1 SGHNT, CDR2 YENEEA. The CDR3 is made up of 14 amino acids. This CDR3 is CASSLSAGGGEQYF. DNA for the CDR3: TGTGCCAGCAGCTTAAGTGCAGGGGGCGGAGAGCAGTACTTC. Together with reference TRBV11-3 and TRBJ2-7, the CDR3 gives the full variable domain: EAGVVQSPRYKIIEKKQPVAFWCNPISGHNTLYWYLQNLGQGPELLIRYENEEAVDDSQLPKDRFSAERLKGVDSTLKIQPAELGDSAVYLCASSLSAGGGEQYFGPGTRLTVT.

The rearrangement uses TRBV2 and TRBJ2-3; 9 bases map to TRBD2. The CDR3 totals 18 residues. Trimming at V came to 5 bases and at J to 0 bases, leaving 12 bases not matched to a gene. Germline V gene data show CDR1 as SNHLY and CDR2 as FYNNEI. Here the CDR3 reads CASSPLLAGATSTDTQYF. The CDR3 DNA sequence: TGTGCCAGCAGTCCCCTTTTAGCGGGAGCCACTAGCACAGATACGCAGTATTTT. Drawing the rest from reference TRBV2 and TRBJ2-3, the complete variable domain is EPEVTQTPSHQVTQMGQEVILRCVPISNHLYFYWYRQILGQKVEFLVSFYNNEISEKSEIFDDQFSVERPDGSNFTLKIRSTKLEDSAMYFCASSPLLAGATSTDTQYFGPGTRLTVL.

The J gene is TRBJ1-2, the V gene TRBV18, with a tentative D call TRBD1 (5 bases). The CDR3 is 13 residues long. V shed 3 bases and J shed 4 bases, with 9 bases lying between them. Germline values: CDR1 KGHSH, CDR2 LQKENI. CDR3: CASSPADSYGYTF. In DNA, the CDR3 is TGTGCCAGCTCACCCGCCGACAGCTATGGCTACACCTTC.

The genes are TRBV7-8 and TRBJ2-7; D is unresolved. This CDR3 has 14 amino acids. V was pared by 3 bases and J by 0 bases, with 9 bases between. Germline V gene lookup returns CDR1 SGHVS and CDR2 FQNEAQ. CDR3: CASSLNSLSYEQYF. The CDR3 nucleotides are TGTGCCAGCAGCTTGAACAGCCTCTCCTACGAGCAGTACTTC. Full variable domain (missing parts from reference TRBV7-8 and TRBJ2-7): GAGVSQSPRYKVAKRGQDVALRCDPISGHVSLFWYQQALGQGPEFLTYFQNEAQLDKSGLPSDRFFAERPEGSVSTLKIQRTQQEDSAVYLCASSLNSLSYEQYFGPGTRLTVT.

The chain employs TRBV5-1 and TRBJ2-7; TRBD2 matches 8 bases. The CDR3 is made up of 14 amino acids. Germline V gene lookup returns CDR1 SGHRS and CDR2 YFSETQ. V dropped 0 bases and J dropped 3; count of bases not matched to a gene: 2. CDR3 residues: CASSLAGTSYEQYF. CDR3 coding DNA: TGCGCCAGCAGCTTGGCAGGGACTAGCTACGAGCAGTACTTC.

This chain connects TRBV7-2 to TRBJ1-6; 10 bases are shared with TRBD1. V gave up 5 bases and J gave up 10 bases; unmatched junction bases: 8. Germline CDR1 SGHTA, CDR2 FQGNSA. The CDR3 is 15 residues long. The CDR3 DNA reads TGTGCCAGCAGCATCCTCCCGGGACAGGGGTCACCCCTCCACTTT. It specifies CASSILPGQGSPLHF.

The chain combines TRBV2 with TRBJ1-2; possibly TRBD1 for D (5 bases). The V end lost 8 bases, the J end lost 2 bases, and 15 bases lay between the germline ends. This CDR3 region has 14 residues. The germline V gene encodes CDR1 SNHLY and CDR2 FYNNEI. This CDR3 reads CASQAQGSNYGYTF. CDR3 bases: TGTGCCAGCCAAGCCCAGGGTTCCAACTATGGCTACACCTTC.

V gene TRBV6-2 or TRBV6-3 combines with J gene TRBJ2-1, with TRBD2 matching 10 bases. The germline CDR1 and CDR2 sequences are MNHEY and SVGEGT. The CDR3 length is 18 residues. J lost 4 bases, V lost 5 bases, and 14 bases had no gene match. This chain's CDR3 is CASSGPSGSIRRYNEQFF. The CDR3 coding sequence is TGTGCCAGCAGTGGGCCTAGCGGGAGCATAAGGAGGTACAATGAGCAGTTCTTC.

This rearrangement joins TRBV20-1 to TRBJ2-7, with D hard to call. The CDR3 extends over 12 amino acids. V gave up 3 bases and J gave up 0 bases, with 6 bases separating them. From germline, CDR1 is DFQATT and CDR2 SNEGSKA (reference sequence). As DNA, the CDR3 is TGCAGTGCTAGTGGAGCCTCCTACGAGCAGTACTTC. Encoded protein: CSASGASYEQYF.

J is TRBJ2-3 and V is TRBV6-2 or TRBV6-3; 10 bases agree with TRBD2. J lost 5 bases, V lost 0 bases, and 8 bases had no gene match. The CDR3 loop spans 17 amino acids. In germline, CDR1 is MNHEY, CDR2 SVGEGT. CDR3 loop: CASSYSTAGGPEDTQYF. CDR3 in DNA: TGTGCCAGCAGTTACTCCACAGCGGGAGGGCCCGAAGATACGCAGTATTTT.

The chain is built from TRBV19 and TRBJ1-1, with D possibly TRBD1 on 5 matching bases. This CDR3 contains 13 residues. The germline V gene has CDR1 LNHDA and CDR2 SQIVND (reference sequence). V was cut by 5 bases and J by 4 bases, with 11 bases left in between. DNA of the CDR3: TGTGCCAGTAGTTCTCAGGGAGGCACTGAAGCTTTCTTT. Translating it yields CASSSQGGTEAFF.

This chain connects TRBV23-1 to TRBJ1-3; D not resolved. TRBV23-1 is an ORF, and what it does is uncertain. This CDR3 contains 14 residues. V was clipped by 2 bases and J by 4 bases, with 9 bases between them. CDR3 sequence (DNA): TGCGCCAGCAGTCAAGTGCCAGAAGGAAACACCATATATTTT. As protein: CASSQVPEGNTIYF.

This chain uses TRBV6-4 with TRBJ1-4; D possibly corresponds to TRBD1 (6 bases). From germline, CDR1 is MRHNA and CDR2 SNTAGT. The CDR3 has 15 residues. The germline V and J ends were trimmed by 7 bases and 2 bases, with 14 bases remaining between them. The CDR3 DNA follows: TGTGCCAGCATATTCAGGGGCGAGACTAATGAAAAACTGTTTTTT. Residues: CASIFRGETNEKLFF.

In its sample, this clone was seen a few times. V gene TRBV30 combines with J gene TRBJ1-4; 9 nucleotides match TRBD1. Germline trimming cut 2 bases from V and 7 bases from J; bases unmatched to any gene: 2. The CDR3 runs 13 residues. Germline-derived CDR1 and CDR2 are GTSNPN and SVGIG (reference sequence). CDR3 in DNA: TGTGCCTGGAGTCAACAGGGGGCTGAAAAACTGTTTTTT. Residues: CAWSQQGAEKLFF.

The chain joins TRBV5-1 to TRBJ2-5; D gene unclear. The germline V gene has CDR1 SGHRS and CDR2 YFSETQ. V shed 4 bases and J shed 4 bases, with 11 bases lying between them. CDR3 length: 13 residues. CDR3 sequence reads: CASSVSHGETQYF. CDR3 bases: TGCGCCAGCAGCGTCAGTCATGGAGAGACCCAGTACTTC.

The chain employs TRBV18 and TRBJ1-2; D call uncertain. The CDR3 loop spans 12 amino acids. V lost 6 bases and J lost 5, with 10 bases in between. Germline CDR1 and CDR2: KGHSH and LQKENI. CDR3 amino acids: CASSREGYGYTF. Written as DNA, the CDR3 is TGTGCCAGCTCGCGGGAAGGATATGGCTACACCTTC.

The gene calls are TRBV2 and TRBJ1-4; possibly TRBD1 for D (5 bases). There are 15 residues in the CDR3. Per germline, CDR1 SNHLY and CDR2 FYNNEI. V lost 2 bases, J lost 2 bases, and 9 bases lay in between. CDR3 bases: TGTGCCAGCAGTGAACTAAGGGGTACTAATGAAAAACTGTTTTTT. It specifies CASSELRGTNEKLFF.

The chain recombines TRBV6-6 with TRBJ2-7; maybe TRBD1 (5 bases). Trimming took off 6 bases at V and 4 bases at J, with 16 bases between the two ends. CDR3 length equals 14 residues. Germline assignment: CDR1 MNHNY and CDR2 SVGAGI (reference sequence). The CDR3 DNA follows: TGTGCCAGCAGAGGGCAGGGTGTATGGTACGAGCAGTACTTC. Translation gives CASRGQGVWYEQYF.

The V and J genes are TRBV7-9 and TRBJ2-1, with D perhaps matching TRBD1 (6 bases). V gave up 4 bases and J gave up 3 bases, with 16 bases separating them. The CDR3 has 16 amino acids. Germline V CDR1 and CDR2: SEHNR, FQNEAQ (reference sequence). CDR3: CASSSYQGSYYNEQFF. The CDR3 DNA sequence: TGTGCCAGCAGCTCGTACCAGGGGTCTTACTACAATGAGCAGTTCTTC.

This clone was recorded only once. This chain connects TRBV11-2 to TRBJ2-5, with 11 positions matching TRBD2. There are 15 residues in the CDR3. Trimming removed 5 bases from V and 5 bases from J; junction bases left unmatched: 7. Germline loops: CDR1 SGHAT, CDR2 FQNNGV. The CDR3 bases are TGTGCCAGCAGCCCCAGGGCTAGCGGGAGGGAGACCCAGTACTTC. This gives the protein CASSPRASGRETQYF.

The table lists this clone with a few counts. V gene TRBV7-2 combines with J gene TRBJ2-1, with D perhaps TRBD1 (6 bases). Germline V gives CDR1 SGHTA, CDR2 FQGNSA. CDR3 length: 14 amino acids. V was trimmed by 5 bases and J by 7 bases, leaving 15 bases between them. In nucleotides, the CDR3 is TGTGCCAGCAGCGCGGTGACAGGTAGGAATGAGCAGTTCTTC. Translation gives CASSAVTGRNEQFF.

V usage is TRBV28 and J usage is TRBJ1-6; D is uncertain. Between the trimmed V and J ends, which lost 2 bases and 11 bases, there was a span of 16 bases. CDR1 is MDHEN, CDR2 SYDVKM, per germline. The CDR3 runs to 15 residues. CDR3 loop: CASSLGGSGNPPLHF. DNA of the CDR3: TGTGCCAGCAGTTTAGGAGGTTCAGGTAACCCACCCCTCCACTTT.